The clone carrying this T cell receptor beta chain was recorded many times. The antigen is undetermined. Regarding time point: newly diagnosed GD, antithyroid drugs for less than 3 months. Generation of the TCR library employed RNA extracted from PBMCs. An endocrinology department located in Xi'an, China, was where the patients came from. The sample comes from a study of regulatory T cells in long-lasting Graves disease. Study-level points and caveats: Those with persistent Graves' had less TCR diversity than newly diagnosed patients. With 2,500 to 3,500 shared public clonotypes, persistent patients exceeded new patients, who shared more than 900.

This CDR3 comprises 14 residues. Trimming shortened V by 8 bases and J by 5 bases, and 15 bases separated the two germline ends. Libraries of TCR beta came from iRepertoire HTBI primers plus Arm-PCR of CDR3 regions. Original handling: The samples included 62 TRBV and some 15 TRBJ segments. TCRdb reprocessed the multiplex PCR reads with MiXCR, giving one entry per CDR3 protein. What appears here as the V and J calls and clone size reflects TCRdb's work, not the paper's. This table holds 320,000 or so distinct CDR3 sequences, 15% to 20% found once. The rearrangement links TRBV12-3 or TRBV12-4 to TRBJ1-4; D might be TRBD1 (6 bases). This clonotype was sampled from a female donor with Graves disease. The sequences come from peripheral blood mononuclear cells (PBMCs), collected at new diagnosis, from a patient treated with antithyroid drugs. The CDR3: CASRGGRTNEKLFF. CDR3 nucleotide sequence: TGTGCCAGCCGAGGGGGAAGGACGAATGAAAAACTGTTTTTT.